This T cell receptor (beta chain) is drawn from a study of blood T cell repertoires in COVID-19. Original methodology: Researchers report that nucleated cell counts were estimated from reference gene primer amplification. This table comes from immunoSEQ multiplex PCR, and its TCRdb copy is limited to in-frame clones, with some not included. V, J and clone size were drawn from that table, and D and trimming were deduced from the DNA. The sample has 150,000 to 200,000 clones; around 86% are singletons. Germline-derived CDR1 and CDR2 are SGHTA and FQGNSA. The CDR3 covers 14 residues. V lost 5 bases and J lost 4, with 14 bases in between.

The clonotype comes from a man between 60 and 70 years old with acute or convalescent COVID-19. Sequenced input: peripheral blood. The rearrangement links TRBV7-2 to TRBJ1-1; D remains ambiguous. CDR3: CASSPRRAGTEAFF. In DNA form, the CDR3 reads TGTGCCAGCAGCCCCCGCCGGGCGGGCACTGAAGCTTTCTTT.